This section outlines one T cell receptor beta chain sequence together with its context. Assignment of participants to cohorts was predicated upon participant-reported clinical history. TCRdb's table, derived via immunoSEQ multiplex PCR, lists solely in-frame clones and lacks some. The data show some 130,000 clones, with roughly 80% seen just once and about 2.3% held by the top ten. Germline CDR1 is MNHNY and CDR2 is SVGAGI (reference sequence). Trimming removed 5 bases at V and 0 bases at J, with 14 bases between. The CDR3 is made up of 17 amino acids. This sample is part of a study of blood T cell repertoires in COVID-19. As for the study in general: Samples of COVID-19 (acute and convalescent) were obtained from the United States, Italy and Spain. Sample material is recorded as cDNA or gDNA derived from T cells, B-cell-depleted T cells, or PBMCs.

The sample was PBMCs or T cells enriched from blood (not recorded which). This receptor was obtained from a man aged 40-49 years with acute COVID-19. The chain has TRBV6-6 and TRBJ1-6; the D is unclear. CDR3 sequence reads: CASSLLQDSSYNSPLHF. CDR3 DNA: TGTGCCAGCAGTCTCCTCCAGGATAGCTCCTATAATTCACCCCTCCACTTT.